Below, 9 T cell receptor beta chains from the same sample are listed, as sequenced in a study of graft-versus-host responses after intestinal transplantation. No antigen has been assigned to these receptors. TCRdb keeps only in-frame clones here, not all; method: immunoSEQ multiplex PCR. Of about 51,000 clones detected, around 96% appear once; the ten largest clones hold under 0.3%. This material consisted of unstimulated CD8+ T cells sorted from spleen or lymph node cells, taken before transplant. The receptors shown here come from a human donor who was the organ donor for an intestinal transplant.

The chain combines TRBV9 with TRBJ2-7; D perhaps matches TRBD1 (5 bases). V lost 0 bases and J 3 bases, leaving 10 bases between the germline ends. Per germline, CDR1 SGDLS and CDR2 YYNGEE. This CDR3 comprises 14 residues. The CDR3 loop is CASSVGSQGYEQYF. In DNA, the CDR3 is TGTGCCAGCAGCGTAGGCAGTCAGGGCTACGAGCAGTACTTC.

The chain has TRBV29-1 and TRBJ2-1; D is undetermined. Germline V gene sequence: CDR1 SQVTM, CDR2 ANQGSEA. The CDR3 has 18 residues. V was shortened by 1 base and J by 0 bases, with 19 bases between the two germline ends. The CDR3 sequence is CSVEVRGPAGPSYNEQFF. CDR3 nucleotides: TGCAGCGTTGAAGTGCGTGGCCCGGCAGGACCCTCCTACAATGAGCAGTTCTTC.

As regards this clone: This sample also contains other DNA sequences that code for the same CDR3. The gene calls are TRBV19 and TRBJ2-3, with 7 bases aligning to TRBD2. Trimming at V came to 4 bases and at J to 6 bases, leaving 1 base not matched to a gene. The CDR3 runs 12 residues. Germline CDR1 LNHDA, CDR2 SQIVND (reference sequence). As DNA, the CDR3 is TGTGCCAGTAGTACCGGGGGGGATACGCAGTATTTT. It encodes CASSTGGDTQYF.

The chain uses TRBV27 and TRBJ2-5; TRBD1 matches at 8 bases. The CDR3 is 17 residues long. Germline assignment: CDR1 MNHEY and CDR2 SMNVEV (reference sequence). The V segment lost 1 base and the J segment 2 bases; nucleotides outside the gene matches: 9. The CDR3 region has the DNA TGTGCCAGCAGTTTATTAGGACAGGGCCCTCTTCAAGAGACCCAGTACTTC. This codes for CASSLLGQGPLQETQYF.

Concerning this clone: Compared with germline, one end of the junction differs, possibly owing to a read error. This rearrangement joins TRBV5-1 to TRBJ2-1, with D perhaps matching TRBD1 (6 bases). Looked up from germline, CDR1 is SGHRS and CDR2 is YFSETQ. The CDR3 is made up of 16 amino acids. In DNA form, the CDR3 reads TGCGCCAGCAGCCTACCTGGGCAGGGGCCTTTGAATGGGCAGTTCTTC. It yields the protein CASSLPGQGPLNGQFF.

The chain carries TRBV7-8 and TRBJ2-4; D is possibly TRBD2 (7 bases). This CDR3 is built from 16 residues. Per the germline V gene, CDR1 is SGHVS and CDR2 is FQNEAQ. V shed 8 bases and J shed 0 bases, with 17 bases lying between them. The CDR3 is CASGGGADVAKNIQYF. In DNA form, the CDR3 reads TGTGCCAGCGGTGGGGGGGCAGATGTAGCCAAAAACATTCAGTACTTC.

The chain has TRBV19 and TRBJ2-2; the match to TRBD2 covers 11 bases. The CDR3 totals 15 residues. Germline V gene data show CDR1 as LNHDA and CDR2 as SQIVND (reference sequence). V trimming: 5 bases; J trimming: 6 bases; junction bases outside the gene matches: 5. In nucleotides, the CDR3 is TGTGCCAGTAGTCCGGGACTAGCGGACCCCGGGGAGCTGTTTTTT. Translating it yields CASSPGLADPGELFF.

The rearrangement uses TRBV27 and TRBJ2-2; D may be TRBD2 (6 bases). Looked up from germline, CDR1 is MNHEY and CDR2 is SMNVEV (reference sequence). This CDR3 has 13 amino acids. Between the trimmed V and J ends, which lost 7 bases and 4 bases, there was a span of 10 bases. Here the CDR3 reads CASTRGVTGELFF. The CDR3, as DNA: TGTGCCAGCACACGCGGGGTCACCGGGGAGCTGTTTTTT.

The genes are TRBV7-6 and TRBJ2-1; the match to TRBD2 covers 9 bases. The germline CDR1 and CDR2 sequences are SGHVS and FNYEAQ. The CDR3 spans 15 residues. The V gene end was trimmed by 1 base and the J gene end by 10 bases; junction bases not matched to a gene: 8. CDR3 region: CASSLETSGNGEQFF. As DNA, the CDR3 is TGTGCCAGCAGCTTAGAGACTAGCGGAAATGGAGAGCAGTTCTTC.